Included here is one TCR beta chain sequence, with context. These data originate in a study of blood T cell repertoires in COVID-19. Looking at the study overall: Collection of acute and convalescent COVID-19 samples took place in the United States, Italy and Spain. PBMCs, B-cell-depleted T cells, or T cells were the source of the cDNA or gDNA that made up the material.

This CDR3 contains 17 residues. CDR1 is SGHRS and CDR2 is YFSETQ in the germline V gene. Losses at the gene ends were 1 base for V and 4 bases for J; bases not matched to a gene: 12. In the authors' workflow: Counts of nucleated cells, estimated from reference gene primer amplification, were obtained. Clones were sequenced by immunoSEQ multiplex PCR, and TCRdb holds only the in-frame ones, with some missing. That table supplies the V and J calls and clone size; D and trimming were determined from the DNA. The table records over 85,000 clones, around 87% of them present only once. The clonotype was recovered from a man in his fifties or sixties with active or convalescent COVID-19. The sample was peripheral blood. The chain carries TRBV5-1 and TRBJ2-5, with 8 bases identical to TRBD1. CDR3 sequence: CASSLIPGTGTGETQYF. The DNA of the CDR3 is TGCGCCAGCAGCTTGATCCCGGGGACAGGTACTGGAGAGACCCAGTACTTC.